This TCR beta chain was observed in a study of blood T cell repertoires in COVID-19 (dated by TCRdb to 2019 to 2021). In terms of the full investigation: Samples from collaborators originated in the United States, Italy and Spain and spanned both the acute and convalescent phases of COVID-19. The material from the prospective study consisted of cDNA or gDNA derived from T cells, B-cell-depleted T cells, or PBMCs. The dataset comprised deeply sampled blood TCRbeta repertoires from subjects exposed to, actively infected with, or recovered from COVID-19. A freely available public database, intended as a resource for researchers studying the immune response to SARS-CoV-2, is where the repertoires were released. Samples came from the ongoing ImmuneRACE study (first 160 participants) plus 1,254 subjects from 6 global collaborators. The sample metadata nearly always contained a de-identified subject ID, COVID-19 status, age in years and sex. Where HLA class I and class II types were available, the types were taken from metadata supplied by the sample provider, not from assay-based typing.

The immunoSEQ Assay, a bias-controlled multiplex PCR, was used to amplify TCRbeta CDR3 regions from genomic DNA. On the authors' methods: Nucleated cell counts per sample were estimated from amplification of reference gene primers within the assay. To quantify the absolute abundance of each unique TCRbeta CDR3 rearrangement, sequence reads were collapsed and filtered. For each sample, productive Simpson clonality was calculated by taking the square root of Simpson's diversity index across productive rearrangements. The source is immuneACCESS, and TCRdb retained only in-frame sequences with V and J called. Part of the clones is not carried over; for the studies checked, unresolved V genes explain less than half of this, and the remainder is unexplained. V and J calls and clone size come straight from that table; D and trimming were deduced from the DNA. In this sample the table shows about 250,000 clones, roughly nine tenths of which occur a single time. 2.4% of the sample is in the top ten clones.

Concerning this clone: The antigen it binds to is not known. No much larger clonotype is one base removed from it; base qualities were not supplied.

The research as a whole found: Clinical and demographic metadata were provided uncurated, with the amount varying by source and participant.

Participants in the prospective study were enrolled through a virtual design, were aged roughly 18 to 100 years, and lived in roughly 26 United States geographic areas. In the prospective study, cohorts were assigned on the basis of participant-reported clinical history obtained from a screening survey and a study questionnaire. ImmuneRACE Cohort 3 recovered participants were defined by two consecutive negative NP/OP PCR tests, healthcare professional clearance, or symptom resolution. In the prospective study, whole blood, serum and a nasopharyngeal or oropharyngeal swab were collected from each participant by mobile phlebotomists. Additional blood draws and questionnaires over an approximately two-month period could optionally be provided by prospective study participants. Prospective study blood samples were shipped either frozen or at room temperature before DNA extraction. Trimmed from V: 5 bases; trimmed from J: 5 bases; junction bases lacking a gene match: 8. CDR1 MNHEY and CDR2 SMNVEV were looked up in the germline V gene (reference sequence). From the cysteine through the phenylalanine, the CDR3 covers 15 amino acids. The only DNA kept is the CDR3, 45 bases in frame from the first base.

Specimen: PBMCs or T cells enriched from blood (not recorded which). Recombination connected TRBV27 to TRBJ2-1; 8 middle bases align to TRBD1. The clonotype comes from a woman between 18 and 29 years old who had recovered from COVID-19. The nucleotides are TGTGCCAGCAGTCCCGGGACAGGCTTTCACAATGAGCAGTTCTTC. This codes for CASSPGTGFHNEQFF.